This entry features one T cell receptor (beta chain) sequence. These data originate in a study of blood T cell repertoires in COVID-19. The protocol was immunoSEQ multiplex PCR, while the TCRdb copy is restricted to in-frame clones and leaves out a portion. This sample yields a few hundred thousand clones, of which over 75% are seen a single time; 1% belongs to the top ten. Sequenced: PBMCs or T cells enriched from blood (not recorded which). The sequence derives from a woman in her twenties or thirties who had recovered from COVID-19.

The CDR3 sequence: CASSLAGMNTGELFF. The DNA of the CDR3 is TGCGCCAGCAGCTTGGCTGGCATGAACACCGGGGAGCTGTTTTTT. The chain recombines TRBV5-1 with TRBJ2-2; unclear D gene. Trimming shortened V by 0 bases and J by 1 base, and 7 bases separated the two germline ends. Germline values: CDR1 SGHRS, CDR2 YFSETQ. The CDR3 is made up of 15 amino acids. The variable domain in full, completed from reference TRBV5-1 and TRBJ2-2, reads KAGVTQTPRYLIKTRGQQVTLSCSPISGHRSVSWYQQTPGQGLQFLFEYFSETQRNKGNFPGRFSGRQFSNSRSEMNVSTLELGDSALYLCASSLAGMNTGELFFGEGSRLTVL.